These 32 T cell receptor beta chains were all obtained from the same sample, sequenced in a study of T cell responses to AZD1222 COVID-19 vaccine. This table comes from immunoSEQ multiplex PCR, and its TCRdb copy is limited to in-frame clones, with some not included. The table shows 83,000 or so clones, with almost 90% occurring only once. The input for sequencing was peripheral blood, taken 28 days after the second AZD1222 dose. Receptor source: an adult who received the AZD1222 COVID-19 vaccine.

This clone was seen a single time. CDR3 nucleotide sequence: TGTGCCACCAGTGACCCAAGTCGGAAACAGCCCCAGCATTTT. It specifies CATSDPSRKQPQHF. V is TRBV24-1 and J is TRBJ1-5; D remains unclear. This CDR3 contains 14 residues. V shed 4 bases and J shed 7 bases, with 13 bases lying between them. Germline assignment: CDR1 KGHDR and CDR2 SFDVKD.

The rearrangement joins TRBV29-1 to TRBJ2-5; D is ambiguous. Germline CDR1 SQVTM, CDR2 ANQGSEA. The CDR3 is made up of 13 amino acids. With 7 bases removed from V and 1 base from J, the gap between germline ends came to 13 bases. The CDR3 loop reads CSAVGRSQETQYF. In DNA form, the CDR3 reads TGCAGCGCCGTTGGGCGGAGCCAAGAGACCCAGTACTTC.

The V gene is TRBV7-3, the J gene TRBJ2-1, with unresolved D. The germline V gene encodes CDR1 SGHTA and CDR2 FQGTGA. V gave up 3 bases and J gave up 5 bases, with 8 bases separating them. CDR3 length: 13 residues. CDR3 DNA sequence: TGTGCCAGCAGCTTGGACCCGAACAATGAGCAGTTCTTC. Translated: CASSLDPNNEQFF.

The chain recombines TRBV15 with TRBJ1-2; maybe TRBD1 (6 bases). V was shortened by 1 base and J by 4 bases, with 16 bases between the two germline ends. The CDR3 runs to 16 residues. Looked up from germline, CDR1 is LNHNV and CDR2 is YYDKDF (reference sequence). DNA for the CDR3: TGTGCCACCAGCAGAGGTGGATGGACAGAGACCTATGGCTACACCTTC. Amino acid sequence: CATSRGGWTETYGYTF.

This clone was recorded a few times. The chain employs TRBV7-9 and TRBJ2-2, with D possibly being TRBD2 (6 bases). The length of the CDR3 is 16 residues. Germline CDR1 SEHNR, CDR2 FQNEAQ (reference sequence). V lost 5 bases and J lost 7, with 20 bases in between. CDR3 sequence reads: CASSPRDSVDVGELFF. The CDR3 region has the DNA TGTGCCAGCAGCCCCCGGGACTCCGTAGACGTCGGGGAGCTGTTTTTT.

The chain is built from TRBV5-1 and TRBJ1-2, with D possibly matching TRBD1 (6 bases). Germline lookup yields CDR1 SGHRS and CDR2 YFSETQ. CDR3 size: 15 residues. V was clipped by 4 bases and J by 7 bases, with 20 bases between them. CDR3 residues: CASSAGRGADLGYTF. DNA of the CDR3: TGCGCCAGCAGCGCCGGCCGGGGGGCGGATCTTGGCTACACCTTC.

The chain employs TRBV9 and TRBJ2-5, with 9 bases matching TRBD1. V dropped 4 bases and J dropped 4; count of bases not matched to a gene: 8. In germline, CDR1 is SGDLS, CDR2 YYNGEE. The CDR3 spans 15 residues. This chain's CDR3 is CASSNTGGDTETQYF. For the CDR3, the DNA is TGTGCCAGCAGCAACACAGGGGGCGATACAGAGACCCAGTACTTC. The full variable domain, rest sourced from reference TRBV9 and TRBJ2-5, is DSGVTQTPKHLITATGQRVTLRCSPRSGDLSVYWYQQSLDQGLQFLIQYYNGEERAKGNILERFSAQQFPDLHSELNLSSLELGDSALYFCASSNTGGDTETQYFGPGTRLLVL.

The chain carries TRBV5-1 and TRBJ2-2; D perhaps matches TRBD1 (6 bases). CDR3 length: 17 amino acids. Germline CDR1 SGHRS, CDR2 YFSETQ. V dropped 1 base and J dropped 0 bases, with 13 bases sitting between them. CDR3 amino acids: CASSLWGQMANTGELFF. The CDR3, as DNA: TGCGCCAGCAGCTTGTGGGGGCAGATGGCGAACACCGGGGAGCTGTTTTTT.

The chain couples TRBV5-6 to TRBJ2-3, with 7 bases identical to TRBD2. The germline CDR1 and CDR2 sequences are SGHDT and YYEEEE. Losses at the gene ends were 0 bases for V and 5 bases for J; bases not matched to a gene: 6. The CDR3 has 15 residues. Written as DNA, the CDR3 is TGTGCCAGCAGCTTGGTTGCGGGAGTTGGAGATACGCAGTATTTT. Protein sequence: CASSLVAGVGDTQYF.

The gene calls are TRBV5-1 and TRBJ2-1; 8 nucleotides align to TRBD2. The CDR3 sequence is 16 residues long. The germline gives CDR1 SGHRS, CDR2 YFSETQ. After removal of 0 bases from V and 3 bases from J, the junction contained 5 bases not matched to a gene. CDR3 DNA: TGCGCCAGCAGCTTGGTGTCTAGCGGGTTCTACAATGAGCAGTTCTTC. It yields the protein CASSLVSSGFYNEQFF.

The chain has TRBV4-1 and TRBJ2-3; D may be TRBD2 (5 bases). The CDR3 is 18 amino acids. Between the trimmed V and J ends, which lost 0 bases and 1 base, there was a span of 17 bases. Per the germline V gene, CDR1 is MGHRA and CDR2 is YSYEKL. CDR3 protein: CASSQDRGNLGGTDTQYF. DNA for the CDR3: TGCGCCAGCAGCCAAGATCGAGGGAACCTAGGAGGCACAGATACGCAGTATTTT.

J is TRBJ2-1 and V is TRBV6-5; the D gene could be TRBD1 or TRBD2 (5 bases each). This CDR3 has 15 residues. With 4 bases removed from V and 7 bases from J, the gap between germline ends came to 17 bases. Germline CDR1 reads MNHEY; CDR2 reads SVGAGI. In DNA form, the CDR3 reads TGTGCCAGCAGTTTCGACCGCAGGGACGGGAATGAGCAGTTCTTC. It is translated as CASSFDRRDGNEQFF.

A single count supports this clone. The genes are TRBV6-5 and TRBJ1-6; D unresolved. V was shortened by 6 bases and J by 6 bases, with 15 bases between the two germline ends. This CDR3 has 15 residues. Germline V gives CDR1 MNHEY, CDR2 SVGAGI. In DNA form, the CDR3 reads TGTGCCAGCAGGGGCCAGAAGGCGAGTAATTCACCCCTCCACTTT. Encoded protein: CASRGQKASNSPLHF.

The genes are TRBV19 and TRBJ2-5; D possibly corresponds to TRBD2 (7 bases). The CDR3 extends over 14 amino acids. Germline V gene data show CDR1 as LNHDA and CDR2 as SQIVND (reference sequence). V lost 7 bases to trimming and J lost 5 bases, with 17 bases between them. This CDR3 is CASTPAGAWETQYF. The DNA of the CDR3 is TGTGCCAGTACCCCGGCGGGGGCCTGGGAGACCCAGTACTTC. Full variable domain (remainder filled in from reference TRBV19 and TRBJ2-5): DGGITQSPKYLFRKEGQNVTLSCEQNLNHDAMYWYRQDPGQGLRLIYYSQIVNDFQKGDIAEGYSVSREKKESFPLTVTSAQKNPTAFYLCASTPAGAWETQYFGPGTRLLVL.

V and J are TRBV29-1 and TRBJ1-1; D perhaps matches TRBD1 (6 bases). Germline-derived CDR1 and CDR2 are SQVTM and ANQGSEA. This CDR3 is built from 13 residues. Trimming took off 5 bases at V and 2 bases at J, with 12 bases between the two ends. The chain's CDR3 is CSVISGTNTEAFF. As DNA, the CDR3 is TGCAGCGTTATATCCGGGACAAACACTGAAGCTTTCTTT.

The chain couples TRBV7-2 to TRBJ1-5; 8 nucleotides line up with TRBD1. In germline, CDR1 is SGHTA, CDR2 FQGNSA. There are 14 residues in the CDR3. Trimming removed 4 bases from V and 11 bases from J; junction bases left unmatched: 10. Here the CDR3 DNA reads TGTGCCAGCAGCTCAGGGGGCGGATTGATGGCCCAGCATTTT. It is translated as CASSSGGGLMAQHF. The variable domain in full, with the rest retrieved from reference TRBV7-2 and TRBJ1-5, is GAGVSQSPSNKVTEKGKDVELRCDPISGHTALYWYRQSLGQGLEFLIYFQGNSAPDKSGLPSDRFSAERTGGSVSTLTIQRTQQEDSAVYLCASSSGGGLMAQHFGDGTRLSIL.

The chain is built from TRBV27 and TRBJ2-3; 7 positions agree with TRBD1. The CDR3 runs 15 residues. Per germline, CDR1 MNHEY and CDR2 SMNVEV (reference sequence). Trimming took 5 bases from V and 0 from J; bases not matched to a gene: 5. In DNA, the CDR3 is TGTGCCAGCAGTATCGACAGGGTTAGCACAGATACGCAGTATTTT. Encoded protein: CASSIDRVSTDTQYF.

The chain's CDR3 is CAWSHGDRPYNEQFF. CDR3 nucleotide sequence: TGTGCCTGGAGTCACGGGGACAGGCCCTACAATGAGCAGTTCTTC. This chain uses TRBV30 with TRBJ2-1, with TRBD1 matching over 8 bases. The CDR3 covers 15 residues. J gave up 2 bases and V 2 bases, and 5 bases lay outside the gene matches. In germline, CDR1 is GTSNPN, CDR2 SVGIG (reference sequence).

The chain recombines TRBV4-1 with TRBJ2-1; the match to TRBD2 covers 9 bases. CDR1 and CDR2 (germline): MGHRA, YSYEKL. The trim removed 5 bases at V and 4 bases at J, leaving 9 bases unmatched. The CDR3 loop spans 16 amino acids. CDR3 loop: CASSWLRTSEYNEQFF. For the CDR3, the DNA is TGCGCCAGCAGCTGGTTGAGGACTAGCGAGTACAATGAGCAGTTCTTC.

The rearrangement links TRBV12-3 or TRBV12-4 to TRBJ1-5; D unclear. The CDR3 contains 12 residues. Trimming removed 3 bases from V and 4 bases from J, with 4 bases in between. The CDR3 here is CASSFLNQPQHF. CDR3 in DNA: TGTGCCAGCAGTTTTCTGAATCAGCCCCAGCATTTT.

This clone was seen a few times. The gene calls are TRBV7-9 and TRBJ2-2; D call uncertain. Trimming pared 6 bases from V and 7 bases from J, leaving 18 bases between. Germline CDR1 and CDR2: SEHNR and FQNEAQ (reference sequence). This CDR3 comprises 15 residues. The CDR3 DNA reads TGTGCCAGCAGACCGGTAAACACTGTCGGCGGGGAGCTGTTTTTT. As protein: CASRPVNTVGGELFF.

The CDR3 loop reads CASSIGVGGTEAFF. As DNA, the CDR3 is TGTGCCAGTAGTATAGGGGTTGGTGGCACTGAAGCTTTCTTT. The chain couples TRBV19 to TRBJ1-1; D gene unclear. Per germline, CDR1 LNHDA and CDR2 SQIVND (reference sequence). The CDR3 runs 14 residues. Trimming left V 1 base short and J 4 bases short, with 10 bases between.

The chain has TRBV7-9 and TRBJ1-6, with TRBD1 as a possible D gene (6 bases). The V and J ends lost 5 bases and 8 bases respectively, with 10 bases between them. From germline, CDR1 is SEHNR and CDR2 FQNEAQ (reference sequence). The CDR3 has 13 residues. CDR3 in amino acids: CASSLGAHSPLHF. CDR3 in DNA: TGTGCCAGCAGCCTGGGGGCCCATTCACCCCTCCACTTT.

The V gene is TRBV24-1, the J gene TRBJ2-3, with D hard to call. In germline, CDR1 is KGHDR, CDR2 SFDVKD. CDR3 length: 13 amino acids. Trimming took off 4 bases at V and 2 bases at J, with 6 bases between the two ends. The DNA for the CDR3 is TGTGCCACCAGTGAGCCGAACACAGATACGCAGTATTTT. It codes for CATSEPNTDTQYF.

The chain uses TRBV18 and TRBJ2-5; 10 bases are shared with TRBD2. This CDR3 comprises 15 residues. Germline V gene data show CDR1 as KGHSH and CDR2 as LQKENI. J was trimmed by 5 bases and V by 3 bases; bases with no gene match: 6. The CDR3, as DNA: TGTGCCAGCTCACCCGGGGCTAGCGGGAGTGAGACCCAGTACTTC. Amino acid sequence: CASSPGASGSETQYF.

The chain employs TRBV18 and TRBJ1-1; TRBD1 might be the D (6 bases). The germline gives CDR1 KGHSH, CDR2 LQKENI. V lost 2 bases to trimming and J lost 1 base, with 8 bases between them. The CDR3 runs to 14 residues. The CDR3 nucleotides read TGTGCCAGCTCACCAACAGGGTGGAACACTGAAGCTTTCTTT. Amino acids: CASSPTGWNTEAFF.

In its sample, this clone was seen once. In DNA form, the CDR3 reads TGTGCCAGCAGCTCATATTCCGGGGAGCTGTTTTTT. Translated: CASSSYSGELFF. The V and J genes are TRBV7-9 and TRBJ2-2; no clear D gene. This CDR3 region has 12 residues. V was trimmed by 4 bases and J by 6 bases, leaving 6 bases between them. CDR1 and CDR2 from the germline V gene are SEHNR and FQNEAQ (reference sequence).

The chain has TRBV29-1 and TRBJ2-1, with TRBD1 as a possible D gene (5 bases). Trimming removed 1 base from V and 5 bases from J, with 15 bases in between. Germline-derived CDR1 and CDR2 are SQVTM and ANQGSEA. CDR3 length: 15 residues. The CDR3 loop is CSVEGARSGNNEQFF. The CDR3 DNA reads as TGCAGCGTTGAAGGGGCCAGGTCAGGGAACAATGAGCAGTTCTTC.

The V call is TRBV30, the J call TRBJ1-3; 8 bases map to TRBD1. The germline CDR1 and CDR2 sequences are GTSNPN and SVGIG (reference sequence). The length of the CDR3 is 14 residues. V gave up 3 bases and J gave up 4 bases; unmatched junction bases: 5. CDR3 sequence reads: CAWRDRGTGNTIYF. The CDR3 DNA reads as TGTGCCTGGAGAGACAGGGGAACCGGAAACACCATATATTTT.

The chain combines TRBV21-1 with TRBJ1-3. TRBV21-1 is recorded as a pseudogene. The CDR3 has 15 residues. The CDR3 region has the DNA TGTGCCAGCAGCCCCAGGGGGGGCTCTGGAAACACCATATATTTT. This translates into CASSPRGGSGNTIYF.

Written as DNA, the CDR3 is TGTGCCAGTAGTGACCGCATGAACACTGAAGCTTTCTTT. This sequence encodes CASSDRMNTEAFF. The chain is built from TRBV19 and TRBJ1-1; D gene ambiguous. Germline loops: CDR1 LNHDA, CDR2 SQIVND (reference sequence). Between the trimmed V and J ends, which lost 5 bases and 0 bases, there was a span of 7 bases. The CDR3 consists of 13 residues.

The genes are TRBV5-1 and TRBJ2-7; D gene unclear. The V gene's germline CDR1 is SGHRS and CDR2 YFSETQ. V was shortened by 3 bases and J by 6 bases, with 13 bases between the two germline ends. This CDR3 contains 13 residues. Here the CDR3 reads CASSWMTSSEQYF. The CDR3 DNA reads as TGCGCCAGCAGCTGGATGACAAGCTCCGAGCAGTACTTC.